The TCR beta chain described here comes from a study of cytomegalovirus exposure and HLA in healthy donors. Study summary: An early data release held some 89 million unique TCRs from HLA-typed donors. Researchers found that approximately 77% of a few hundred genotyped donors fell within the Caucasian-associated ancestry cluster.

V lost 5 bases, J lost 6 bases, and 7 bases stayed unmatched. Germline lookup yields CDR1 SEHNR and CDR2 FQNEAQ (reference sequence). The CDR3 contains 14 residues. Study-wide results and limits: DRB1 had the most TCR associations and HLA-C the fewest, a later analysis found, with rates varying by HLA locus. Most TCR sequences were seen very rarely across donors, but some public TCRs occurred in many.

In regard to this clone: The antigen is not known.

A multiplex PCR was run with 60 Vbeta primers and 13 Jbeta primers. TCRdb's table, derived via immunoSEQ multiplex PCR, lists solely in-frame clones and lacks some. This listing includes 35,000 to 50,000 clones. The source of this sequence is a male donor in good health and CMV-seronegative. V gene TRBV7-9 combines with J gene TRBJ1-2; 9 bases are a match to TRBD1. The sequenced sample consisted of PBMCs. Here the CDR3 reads CASSPGTGMNGYTF. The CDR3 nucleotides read TGTGCCAGCAGCCCCGGGACAGGGATGAATGGCTACACCTTC. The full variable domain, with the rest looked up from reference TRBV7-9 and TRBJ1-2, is DTGVSQNPRHKITKRGQNVTFRCDPISEHNRLYWYRQTLGQGPEFLTYFQNEAQLEKSRLLSDRFSAERPKGSFSTLEIQRTEQGDSAMYLCASSPGTGMNGYTFGSGTRLTVV.